This TCR beta chain was found in a study of cytomegalovirus exposure and HLA in healthy donors. Amplification used 60 Vbeta primers and 13 Jbeta primers. Generated by immunoSEQ multiplex PCR, the TCRdb table keeps only in-frame clones and is missing some. The table has roughly 110,000 clones, approximately 80% seen once. The CDR3 covers 13 residues. CDR1 is MNHNY and CDR2 is SVGAGI in the germline V gene (reference sequence). The V gene end was trimmed by 6 bases and the J gene end by 5 bases; junction bases not matched to a gene: 3. Concerning this clone itself: Its cognate antigen is unknown.

Findings and caveats of the study: Reportedly, a later analysis found an Asian-associated ancestry cluster had fewer N-insertions than the roughly 670-donor mean. Most TCR beta V segments were productive about 87% or about 30% of the time in an earlier analysis. More than 150 TCR beta chains were listed as cytomegalovirus-associated.

Specimen: PBMCs. The TCR was taken from a man in his fifties or sixties in good health and CMV-seronegative. The chain couples TRBV6-6 to TRBJ1-5; 8 nucleotides line up with TRBD1. The CDR3 DNA reads as TGTGCCAGCAGCTTGGACAGGGATCAGCCCCAGCATTTT. Its translation: CASSLDRDQPQHF.